This T cell receptor (beta chain) derives from a study of blood T cell repertoires in COVID-19 (TCRdb year 2020). About the study as a whole: Collaborator samples came from the United States, Italy and Spain and covered acute and convalescent phases of COVID-19. The prospective study material was composed of cDNA or gDNA derived from T cells, B-cell-depleted T cells, or PBMCs. The dataset comprised deeply sampled blood TCRbeta repertoires from subjects exposed to, actively infected with, or recovered from COVID-19. A freely available public database, intended as a resource for researchers studying the immune response to SARS-CoV-2, is where the repertoires were released. The samples were drawn from two sources: the first 160 participants of the ongoing ImmuneRACE study, and 1,000 to 1,500 subjects contributed by 6 global collaborators. Sample metadata almost always included a de-identified subject ID, COVID-19 status, age in years and sex. Where available, HLA class I and class II types were taken from metadata supplied by the sample provider and were not determined by assay-based typing. General study outcomes and caveats: How much clinical and demographic metadata was included differed by source and by participant, and the metadata was provided uncurated.

As for this clone: The target of this receptor is not known. Qualities for individual bases were not recorded, and no much larger clone is one base off.

From the germline V gene, CDR1 is MDHEN and CDR2 is SYDVKM. Germline trimming amounts to 6 bases on V and 0 bases on J, with 11 as the count of junction bases outside the gene matches. The CDR3 numbers 17 residues from cysteine through phenylalanine. The CDR3 DNA has 51 bases and is translated from base 1. Each collaborating institution followed its own protocols to collect whole blood in K2EDTA tubes. For TCRbeta analysis, collaborators shipped samples as frozen whole blood, isolated PBMCs, or DNA extracted from either of those sample types. The immunoSEQ Assay, a bias-controlled multiplex PCR, was used to amplify TCRbeta CDR3 regions from genomic DNA. On the authors' methods: Within the assay, amplification of reference gene primers was used to estimate how many nucleated cells each sample contained. To quantify the absolute abundance of each unique TCRbeta CDR3 rearrangement, sequence reads were collapsed and filtered. For each sample, productive Simpson clonality was calculated by taking the square root of Simpson's diversity index across productive rearrangements. The source is immuneACCESS, and TCRdb retained only in-frame sequences with V and J called. Part of the clones is not carried over; for the studies checked, unresolved V genes explain less than half of this, and the remainder is unexplained. V and J calls and clone size are copied from that table; D and trimming were computed from the DNA. The sample table lists 250,000 to 350,000 clones, about 84% of them with a count of one. 1.5% to 2% of the sample comes from the top ten.

This receptor was identified in a woman aged 45-60 years with acute or convalescent COVID-19. The V gene is TRBV28 and the J gene is TRBJ1-5; TRBD1 agrees with 7 junctional bases. The specimen sequenced was peripheral blood. The DNA sequence is TGTGCCAGCAGCTCCATCACAGGGGCCTTTAGCAATCAGCCCCAGCATTTT. This gives the protein CASSSITGAFSNQPQHF.